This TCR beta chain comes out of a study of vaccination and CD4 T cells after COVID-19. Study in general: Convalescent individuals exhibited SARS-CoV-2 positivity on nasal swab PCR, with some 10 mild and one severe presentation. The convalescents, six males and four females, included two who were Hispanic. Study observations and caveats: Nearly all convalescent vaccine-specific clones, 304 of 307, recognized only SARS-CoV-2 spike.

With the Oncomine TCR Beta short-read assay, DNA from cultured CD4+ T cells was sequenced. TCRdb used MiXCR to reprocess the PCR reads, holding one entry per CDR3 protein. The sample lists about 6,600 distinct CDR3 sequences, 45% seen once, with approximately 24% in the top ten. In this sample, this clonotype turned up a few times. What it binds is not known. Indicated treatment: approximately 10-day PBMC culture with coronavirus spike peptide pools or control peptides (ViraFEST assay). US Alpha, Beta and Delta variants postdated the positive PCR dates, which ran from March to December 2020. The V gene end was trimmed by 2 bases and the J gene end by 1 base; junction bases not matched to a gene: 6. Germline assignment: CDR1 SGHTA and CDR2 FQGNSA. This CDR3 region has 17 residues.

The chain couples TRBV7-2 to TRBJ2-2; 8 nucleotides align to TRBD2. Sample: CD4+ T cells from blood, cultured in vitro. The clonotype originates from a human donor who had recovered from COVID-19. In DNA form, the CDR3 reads TGTGCCAGCAGCTTAAGAGGAGCGGGGGTGAACACCGGGGAGCTGTTTTTT. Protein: CASSLRGAGVNTGELFF. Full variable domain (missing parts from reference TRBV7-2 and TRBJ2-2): GAGVSQSPSNKVTEKGKDVELRCDPISGHTALYWYRQSLGQGLEFLIYFQGNSAPDKSGLPSDRFSAERTGGSVSTLTIQRTQQEDSAVYLCASSLRGAGVNTGELFFGEGSRLTVL.